This TCR beta chain was recorded in a study of blood T cell repertoires in COVID-19. At the level of the study: There were acute and convalescent COVID-19 samples, and they came from the United States, Italy and Spain. T cells, B-cell-depleted T cells, or PBMCs provided the cDNA or gDNA that served as material.

In this sample, this clone turned up a few times. Original data processing: Amplified reference gene primers provided the basis for estimating nucleated cell counts. The data were produced by immunoSEQ multiplex PCR, yet TCRdb's version contains in-frame clones alone and is incomplete. The V and J calls and clone size were taken over from that table, and D and trimming were inferred from the DNA. Of about 100,000 clones in the sample, approximately 91% were seen once. Looked up from germline, CDR1 is SEHNR and CDR2 is FQNEAQ (reference sequence). This CDR3 contains 17 residues. The germline V and J ends were trimmed by 3 bases and 2 bases, with 14 bases remaining between them.

The chain links TRBV7-9 to TRBJ1-6; a weak D match, TRBD1 (5 bases). The source of this sequence is a man between 60 and 75 years old with acute or convalescent COVID-19. What was sequenced was peripheral blood. CDR3 sequence reads: CASSFSQGNAYNSPLHF. In nucleotides, the CDR3 is TGTGCCAGCAGCTTTTCTCAGGGTAACGCCTATAATTCACCCCTCCACTTT. Based on the CDR3 plus reference TRBV7-9 and TRBJ1-6, the full variable domain is DTGVSQNPRHKITKRGQNVTFRCDPISEHNRLYWYRQTLGQGPEFLTYFQNEAQLEKSRLLSDRFSAERPKGSFSTLEIQRTEQGDSAMYLCASSFSQGNAYNSPLHFGNGTRLTVT.